The source of this T cell receptor (beta chain) is a study of long-term antiretroviral therapy in people with HIV. With 2 bases removed from V and 10 bases from J, the gap between germline ends came to 12 bases. The CDR3 has 13 amino acids. The germline V gene encodes CDR1 MNHEY and CDR2 SVGAGI. At survey level, the immunoSEQ assay was run in its v3.0 version. Produced via immunoSEQ multiplex PCR; TCRdb's table is partial and in-frame only. The sample has some 38,000 clones; roughly 80% are singletons. The source is a man younger than 35 with HIV. The specimen was unsorted PBMCs, collected 1.5 years after starting antiretroviral therapy. The V gene is TRBV6-5, the J gene TRBJ2-1; D may correspond to TRBD1 or TRBD2 (6 bases each). This CDR3 reads CASSYIGGDEQFF. In DNA, the CDR3 is TGTGCCAGCAGTTACATCGGGGGCGACGAGCAGTTCTTC.